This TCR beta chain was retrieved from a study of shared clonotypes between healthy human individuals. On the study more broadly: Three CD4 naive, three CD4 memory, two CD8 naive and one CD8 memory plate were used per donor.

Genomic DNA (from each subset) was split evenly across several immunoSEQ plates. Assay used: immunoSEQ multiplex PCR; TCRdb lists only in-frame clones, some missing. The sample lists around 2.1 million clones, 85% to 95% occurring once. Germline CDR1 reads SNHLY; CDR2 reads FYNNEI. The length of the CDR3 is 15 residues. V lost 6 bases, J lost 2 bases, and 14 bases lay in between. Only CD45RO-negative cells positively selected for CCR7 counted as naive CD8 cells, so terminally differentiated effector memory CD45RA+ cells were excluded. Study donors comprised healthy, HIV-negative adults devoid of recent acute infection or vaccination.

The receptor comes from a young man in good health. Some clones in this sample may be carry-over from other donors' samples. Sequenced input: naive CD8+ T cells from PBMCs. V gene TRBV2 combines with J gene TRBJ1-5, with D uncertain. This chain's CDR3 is CASSYDFSGNQPQHF. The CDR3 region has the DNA TGTGCCAGCAGCTACGACTTCAGTGGCAATCAGCCCCAGCATTTT.